This TCR beta chain appears in the sequencing data of a study of CD8 T cells in Susac syndrome. Overall study findings and caveats: That the number of individuals in its TCR sequencing and HLA analysis was relatively small was acknowledged by the study.

cDNA came from around 0.5 to 1 ug RNA primed by random hexamers. With immunoSEQ multiplex PCR, TCR beta CDR3 was amplified across 54 Vbeta and 13 Jbeta. TCRdb independently ran MiXCR on the immunoSEQ multiplex PCR reads; one entry per CDR3 protein. The table includes 150,000 to 160,000 distinct CDR3 sequences, less than 97% detected once. Trimming took 6 bases from V and 2 from J, leaving 9 bases between them. The CDR3 spans 13 residues. In regard to this clonotype: Antigen specificity is unknown.

CD8+ and CD4+ T cells taken from blood had their TCR beta sequenced. Both CD4+ and CD8+ T cells were negatively isolated, and TEMRA cells underwent FACS enrichment. Input material: CD8+ T cells from PBMCs. The chain joins TRBV12-3 or TRBV12-4 to TRBJ2-3, with D unresolved. The TCR comes from a human donor with multiple sclerosis. CDR3 loop: CASRIGNTDTQYF. Here the CDR3 DNA reads TGTGCCAGCAGGATCGGCAACACAGATACGCAGTATTTT.